This TCR beta chain was found in a study of cytomegalovirus exposure and HLA in healthy donors. Whole-study context: Unique TCR beta sequences numbering about 100 million came from 150 million to 200 million T cells in an earlier analysis. Notes on the study in general: A later analysis reportedly found that, within productive TCRs, an Asian-associated ancestry cluster had fewer N-insertions than the mean observed across the roughly 730 donors. Most CMV-associated TCR beta chains appeared HLA-restricted in a later analysis. Prior analysis indicated that the majority of TCR beta V segments exhibited productivity approximately 90% or approximately 30% of the time.

Researchers ran the PCR with 60 Vbeta and 13 Jbeta primers. Here immunoSEQ multiplex PCR was the method, and the copy in TCRdb shows in-frame clones only, minus some. The repertoire has about 170,000 clones, over 70% of them found once; the top ten carry around 3.1%. This clone showed up just a few times. Its antigen is not identified. The germline gives CDR1 MNHEY, CDR2 SVGAGI. The V gene lost 4 bases and the J gene lost 4 bases, with 14 bases spanning the gap. The CDR3 runs to 15 residues. The material sequenced was PBMCs. This sequence joins TRBV6-5 and TRBJ1-5; D is uncertain. The clonotype originates from a female donor in good health and CMV-seronegative. The CDR3 DNA follows: TGTGCCAGCAGTTCCGTACCATCGGGGAATCAGCCCCAGCATTTT. This encodes CASSSVPSGNQPQHF.